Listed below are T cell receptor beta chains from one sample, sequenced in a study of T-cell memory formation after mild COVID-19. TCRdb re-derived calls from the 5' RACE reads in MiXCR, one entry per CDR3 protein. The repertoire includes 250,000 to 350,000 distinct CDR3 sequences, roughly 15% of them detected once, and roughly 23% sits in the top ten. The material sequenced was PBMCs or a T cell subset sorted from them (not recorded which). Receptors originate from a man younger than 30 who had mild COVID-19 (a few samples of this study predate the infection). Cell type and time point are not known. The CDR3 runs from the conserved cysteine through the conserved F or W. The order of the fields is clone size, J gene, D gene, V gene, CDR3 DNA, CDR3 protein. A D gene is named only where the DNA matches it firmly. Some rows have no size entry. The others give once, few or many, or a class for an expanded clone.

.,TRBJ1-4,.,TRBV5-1,TGCGCCAGCAGCTTAGCCCGGGACACGAGAACCGCAACTAATGAAAAACTGTTTTTT,CASSLARDTRTATNEKLFF
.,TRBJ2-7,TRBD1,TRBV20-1,TGCAGTGCTAGGGGGACAGAGCTTAAATACGAGCAGTACTTC,CSARGTELKYEQYF
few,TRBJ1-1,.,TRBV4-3,TGCGCCAGCAGCCCAAATGGACACTTGAACACTGAAGCTTTCTTT,CASSPNGHLNTEAFF
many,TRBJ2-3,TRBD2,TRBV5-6,TGTGCCAGCAGCTTCCTTAGCGGGGGGCCTCTAGGAGATACGCAGTATTTT,CASSFLSGGPLGDTQYF
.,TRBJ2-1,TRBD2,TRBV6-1,TGTGCCAGCAGTCCCGGACTAGCAGGGGAGCAGTTCTTC,CASSPGLAGEQFF
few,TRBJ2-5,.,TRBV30,TGTGCCTGGAGTTCCACCCGGGGGCAAGAGACCCAGTACTTC,CAWSSTRGQETQYF
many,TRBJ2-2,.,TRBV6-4,TGTGCCAGCAGTGAGACTAGCACCGGGGAGCTGTTTTTT,CASSETSTGELFF
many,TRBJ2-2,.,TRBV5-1,TGCGCCAGCAGCACCGGGGCGAACACCGGGGAGCTGTTTTTT,CASSTGANTGELFF
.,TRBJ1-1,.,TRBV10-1,TGCGCCAGCAGTGCCGCGGATCCGTGGGCTGAAGCTTTCTTT,CASSAADPWAEAFF
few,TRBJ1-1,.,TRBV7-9,TGTGCCAGCACCCAGCCCGGAGGGGCCGACACTGAAGCTTTCTTT,CASTQPGGADTEAFF
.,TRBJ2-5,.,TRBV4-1,TGCGCCAGCAGCCAAGTCGGTCTATTGGAGACCCAGTACTTC,CASSQVGLLETQYF
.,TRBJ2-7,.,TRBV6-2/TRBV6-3,TGTGCCAGCAGTTACTCGGTCTACGAGCAGTACTTC,CASSYSVYEQYF
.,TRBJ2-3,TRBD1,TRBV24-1,TGTGCCACCAGTGTTGCCGACAGGGGGCAGAGAGATACGCAGTATTTT,CATSVADRGQRDTQYF
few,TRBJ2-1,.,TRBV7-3,TGTGCCAGCAGCTTAAAGGCGCCAGACTCCTACAATGAGCAGTTCTTC,CASSLKAPDSYNEQFF
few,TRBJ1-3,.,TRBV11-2,TGTGCCAGCAGCTTAGTCGGTAGAGCTGGAAACACCATATATTTT,CASSLVGRAGNTIYF
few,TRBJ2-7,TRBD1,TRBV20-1,TGCAGTGCTCGCCCGGGACAGGGGACCTCCTACGAGCAGTACTTC,CSARPGQGTSYEQYF
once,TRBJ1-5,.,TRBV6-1,TGTGCCAGCAGTGCGGAGGAAGGTCAGCCCCAGCATTTT,CASSAEEGQPQHF
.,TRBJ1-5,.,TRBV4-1,TGCGCCAGCAGCCAAGATGCCGGGAGCAATCAGCCCCAGCATTTT,CASSQDAGSNQPQHF
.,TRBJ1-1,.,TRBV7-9,TGTGCCAGCAGCTTATGGCAGGGGATGAACACTGAAGCTTTCTTT,CASSLWQGMNTEAFF